The 2 T cell receptor beta chains presented below share a single source sample, sequenced in a study of cytomegalovirus exposure and HLA in healthy donors. The PCR made use of 60 Vbeta and 13 Jbeta primers. The repertoire was sequenced with immunoSEQ multiplex PCR; TCRdb's copy has only in-frame clones and lacks some. The sample holds 200,000 to 250,000 clones, more than 75% seen once. Sequencing input: PBMCs. These receptors all come from a middle-aged woman in good health and CMV-seronegative.

V gene TRBV27 combines with J gene TRBJ2-1; possibly TRBD1 for D (6 bases). Germline lookup yields CDR1 MNHEY and CDR2 SMNVEV (reference sequence). This CDR3 contains 16 residues. V lost 3 bases, J lost 9 bases, and 21 bases lay in between. In DNA form, the CDR3 reads TGTGCCAGCAGTTTTAGTCTCGGGTCCCTCAGGGGTGAGCAGTTCTTC. Translation gives CASSFSLGSLRGEQFF.

This clone was seen more than once but under ten times. The CDR3 spells CASSPQGYGYTF. CDR3 bases: TGCGCCAGCAGCCCACAGGGTTATGGCTACACCTTC. This rearrangement joins TRBV5-1 to TRBJ1-2; D may be TRBD1 (6 bases). This CDR3 has 12 amino acids. Germline V gives CDR1 SGHRS, CDR2 YFSETQ. The ends were cut back, 4 bases at V and 5 bases at J, with 9 bases in the middle.